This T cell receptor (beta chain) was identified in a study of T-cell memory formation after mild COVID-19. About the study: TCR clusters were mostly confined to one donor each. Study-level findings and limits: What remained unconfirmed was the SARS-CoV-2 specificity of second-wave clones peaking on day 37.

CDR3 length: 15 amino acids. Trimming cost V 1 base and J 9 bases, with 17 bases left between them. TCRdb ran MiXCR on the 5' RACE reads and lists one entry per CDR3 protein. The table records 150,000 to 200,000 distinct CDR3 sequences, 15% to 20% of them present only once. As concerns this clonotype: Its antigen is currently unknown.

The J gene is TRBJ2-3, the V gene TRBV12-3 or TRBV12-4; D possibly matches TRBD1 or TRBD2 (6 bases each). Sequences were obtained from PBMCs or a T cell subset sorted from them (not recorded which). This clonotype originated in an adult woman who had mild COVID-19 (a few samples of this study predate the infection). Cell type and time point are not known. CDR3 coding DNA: TGTGCCAGCAGTTTAGTGGGGGGCCGGGGTTTAACGCAGTATTTT. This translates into CASSLVGGRGLTQYF.